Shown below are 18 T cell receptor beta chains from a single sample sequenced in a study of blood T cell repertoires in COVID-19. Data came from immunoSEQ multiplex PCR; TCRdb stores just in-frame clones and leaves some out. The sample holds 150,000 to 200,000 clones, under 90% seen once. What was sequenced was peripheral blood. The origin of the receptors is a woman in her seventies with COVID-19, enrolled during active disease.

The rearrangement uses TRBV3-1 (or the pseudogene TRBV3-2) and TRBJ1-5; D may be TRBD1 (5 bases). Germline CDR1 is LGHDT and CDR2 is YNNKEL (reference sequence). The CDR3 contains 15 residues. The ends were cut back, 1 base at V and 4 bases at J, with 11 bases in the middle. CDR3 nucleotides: TGTGCCAGCAGCCAAGTCATCGGGGGGAATCAGCCCCAGCATTTT. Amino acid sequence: CASSQVIGGNQPQHF.

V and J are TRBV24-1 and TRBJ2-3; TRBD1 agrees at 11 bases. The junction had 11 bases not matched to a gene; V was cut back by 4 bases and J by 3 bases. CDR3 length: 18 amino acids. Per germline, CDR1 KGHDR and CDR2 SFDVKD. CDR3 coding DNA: TGTGCCACCAGTGACAACGGGAAGGGACAGGGGGGAACAGATACGCAGTATTTT. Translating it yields CATSDNGKGQGGTDTQYF.

For the CDR3, the DNA is TGTGCCAGCAGCCCCGGACTAGCGGGAGCCATCTACCATACGCAGTATTTT. Amino acids: CASSPGLAGAIYHTQYF. The rearrangement joins TRBV6-2 or TRBV6-3 to TRBJ2-3; 13 bases agree with TRBD2. CDR1 and CDR2 (germline): MNHEY, SVGEGT. This CDR3 comprises 17 residues. Trimming at V came to 6 bases and at J to 7 bases, leaving 13 bases not matched to a gene.

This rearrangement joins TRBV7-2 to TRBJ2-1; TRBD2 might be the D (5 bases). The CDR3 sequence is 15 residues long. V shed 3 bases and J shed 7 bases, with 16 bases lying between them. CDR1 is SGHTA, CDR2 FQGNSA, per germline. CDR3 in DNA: TGTGCCAGCAGCTTTAGCGTACTCCAGCGAAATGAGCAGTTCTTC. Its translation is CASSFSVLQRNEQFF.

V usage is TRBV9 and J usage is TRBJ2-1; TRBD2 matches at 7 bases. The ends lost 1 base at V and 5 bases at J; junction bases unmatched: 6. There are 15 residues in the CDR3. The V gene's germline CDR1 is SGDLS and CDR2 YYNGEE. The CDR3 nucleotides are TGTGCCAGCAGCGTAAATGGCGGGGGTGACAATGAGCAGTTCTTC. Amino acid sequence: CASSVNGGGDNEQFF.

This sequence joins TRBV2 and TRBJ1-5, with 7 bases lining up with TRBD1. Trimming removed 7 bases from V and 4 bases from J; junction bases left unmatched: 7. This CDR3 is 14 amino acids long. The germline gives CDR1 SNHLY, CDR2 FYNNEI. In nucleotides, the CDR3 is TGTGCCAGCAAAAAGGGGACAGAAAATCAGCCCCAGCATTTT. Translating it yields CASKKGTENQPQHF. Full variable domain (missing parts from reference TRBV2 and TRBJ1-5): EPEVTQTPSHQVTQMGQEVILRCVPISNHLYFYWYRQILGQKVEFLVSFYNNEISEKSEIFDDQFSVERPDGSNFTLKIRSTKLEDSAMYFCASKKGTENQPQHFGDGTRLSIL.

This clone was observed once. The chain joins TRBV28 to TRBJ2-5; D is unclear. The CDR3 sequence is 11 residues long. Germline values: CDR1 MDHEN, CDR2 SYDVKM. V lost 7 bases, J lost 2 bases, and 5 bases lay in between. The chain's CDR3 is CASKTQETQYF. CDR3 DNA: TGTGCCAGCAAGACACAAGAGACCCAGTACTTC.

CDR3 DNA: TGTGCCAGCAGCCCGGGGACAGGGAATCAGCCCCAGCATTTT. This codes for CASSPGTGNQPQHF. The genes are TRBV5-4 and TRBJ1-5, with 9 bases matching TRBD1. Germline loops: CDR1 SGHNT, CDR2 YYREEE (reference sequence). Unmatched junction bases numbered 3, after V lost 4 bases and J lost 4 bases. CDR3 size: 14 residues.

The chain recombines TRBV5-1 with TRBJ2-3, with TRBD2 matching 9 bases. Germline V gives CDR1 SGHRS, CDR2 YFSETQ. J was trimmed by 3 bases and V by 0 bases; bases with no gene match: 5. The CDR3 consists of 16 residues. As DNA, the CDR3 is TGCGCCAGCAGCTTGGCGGCGGGAGGGCGGACAGATACGCAGTATTTT. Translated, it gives CASSLAAGGRTDTQYF.

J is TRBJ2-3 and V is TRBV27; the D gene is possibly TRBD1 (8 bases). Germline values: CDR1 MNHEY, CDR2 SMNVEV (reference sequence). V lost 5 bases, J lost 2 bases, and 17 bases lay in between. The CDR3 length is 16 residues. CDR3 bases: TGTGCCAGCAGTATGAGACAGGGGAGGGACACAGATACGCAGTATTTT. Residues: CASSMRQGRDTDTQYF.

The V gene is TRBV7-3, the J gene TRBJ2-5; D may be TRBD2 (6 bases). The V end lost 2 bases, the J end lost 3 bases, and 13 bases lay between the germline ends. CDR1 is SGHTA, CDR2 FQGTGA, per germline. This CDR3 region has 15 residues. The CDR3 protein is CASSLPAGGEETQYF. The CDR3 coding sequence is TGTGCCAGCAGCTTACCGGCCGGGGGAGAAGAGACCCAGTACTTC.

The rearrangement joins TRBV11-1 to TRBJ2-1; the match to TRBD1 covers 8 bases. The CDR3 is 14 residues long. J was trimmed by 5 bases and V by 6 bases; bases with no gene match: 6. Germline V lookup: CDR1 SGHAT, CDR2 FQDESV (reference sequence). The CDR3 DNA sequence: TGTGCCAGCAGTAAAGACAGGGGAAACAATGAGCAGTTCTTC. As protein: CASSKDRGNNEQFF.

CDR3 residues: CATSRAAGSYEQYF. DNA of the CDR3: TGTGCCACCAGCAGAGCCGCCGGCTCCTACGAGCAGTACTTC. The chain joins TRBV15 to TRBJ2-7; D uncertain. Germline values: CDR1 LNHNV, CDR2 YYDKDF (reference sequence). This CDR3 region has 14 residues. The V end was cut by 1 base, the J end by 0 bases, with 7 bases between.

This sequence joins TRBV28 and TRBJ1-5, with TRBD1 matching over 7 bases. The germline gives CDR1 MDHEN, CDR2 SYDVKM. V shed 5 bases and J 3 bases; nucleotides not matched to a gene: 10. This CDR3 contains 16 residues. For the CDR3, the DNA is TGTGCCAGCAGTCTTAGACCAGGGGGATCCAATCAGCCCCAGCATTTT. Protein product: CASSLRPGGSNQPQHF.

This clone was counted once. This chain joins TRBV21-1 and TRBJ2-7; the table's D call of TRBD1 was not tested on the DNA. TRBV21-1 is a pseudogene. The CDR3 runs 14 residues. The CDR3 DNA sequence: TGTGCCAGCAGCAACCACAGGGGTTCTAACGAGCAGTACGTC. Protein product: CASSNHRGSNEQYV.

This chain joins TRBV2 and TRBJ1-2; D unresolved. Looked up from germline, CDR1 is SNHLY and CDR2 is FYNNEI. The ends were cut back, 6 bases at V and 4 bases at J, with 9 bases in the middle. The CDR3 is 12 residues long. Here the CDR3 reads CASSLISYGYTF. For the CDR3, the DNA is TGTGCCAGCAGCCTGATCAGCTATGGCTACACCTTC.

This CDR3 reads CASNHREGTGELFF. The CDR3, as DNA: TGTGCCAGCAACCACAGGGAGGGCACCGGGGAGCTGTTTTTT. V and J are TRBV6-5 and TRBJ2-2; a possible D gene is TRBD2 (7 bases). The CDR3 consists of 14 residues. Looked up from germline, CDR1 is MNHEY and CDR2 is SVGAGI. The ends were cut back, 7 bases at V and 4 bases at J, with 13 bases in the middle.

The CDR3 sequence: CASSYRGRGKDTEAFF. CDR3 in DNA: TGTGCCAGCAGCTACAGGGGCCGGGGGAAGGACACTGAAGCTTTCTTT. The rearrangement links TRBV11-1 to TRBJ1-1, with 7 bases that match TRBD1. The germline CDR1 and CDR2 sequences are SGHAT and FQDESV (reference sequence). This CDR3 has 16 amino acids. Trimming removed 4 bases from V and 3 bases from J; junction bases left unmatched: 11.